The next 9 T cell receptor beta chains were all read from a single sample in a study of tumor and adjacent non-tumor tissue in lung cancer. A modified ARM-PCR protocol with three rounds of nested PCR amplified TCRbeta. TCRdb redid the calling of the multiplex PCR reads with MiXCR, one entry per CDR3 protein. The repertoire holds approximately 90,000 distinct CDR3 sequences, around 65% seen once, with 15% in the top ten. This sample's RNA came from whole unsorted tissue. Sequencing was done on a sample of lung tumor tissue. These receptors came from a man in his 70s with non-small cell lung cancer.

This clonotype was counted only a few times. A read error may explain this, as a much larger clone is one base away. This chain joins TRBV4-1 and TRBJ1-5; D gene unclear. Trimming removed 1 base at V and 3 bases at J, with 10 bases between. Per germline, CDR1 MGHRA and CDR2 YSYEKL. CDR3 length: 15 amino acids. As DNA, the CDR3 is TGCGCCAGCAGCCAAGGATATGGTGACAATCAGCCCCAGCATTTT. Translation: CASSQGYGDNQPQHF.

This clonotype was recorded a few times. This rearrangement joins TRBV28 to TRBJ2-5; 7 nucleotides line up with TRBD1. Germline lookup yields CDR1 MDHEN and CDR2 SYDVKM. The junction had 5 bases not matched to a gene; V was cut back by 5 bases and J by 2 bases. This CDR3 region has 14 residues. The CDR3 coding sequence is TGTGCCAGCAGTATTGGGGGACAGCAAGAGACCCAGTACTTC. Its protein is CASSIGGQQETQYF.

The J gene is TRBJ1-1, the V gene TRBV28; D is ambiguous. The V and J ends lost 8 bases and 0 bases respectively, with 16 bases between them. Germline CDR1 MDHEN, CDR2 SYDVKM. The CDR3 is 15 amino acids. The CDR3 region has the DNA TGTGCCAGCGGATACGGGCGGAATTTGAACACTGAAGCTTTCTTT. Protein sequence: CASGYGRNLNTEAFF.

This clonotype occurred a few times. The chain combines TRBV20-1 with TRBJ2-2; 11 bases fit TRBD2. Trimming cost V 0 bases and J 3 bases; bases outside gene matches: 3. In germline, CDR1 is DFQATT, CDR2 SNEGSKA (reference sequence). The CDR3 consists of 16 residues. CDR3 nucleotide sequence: TGCAGTGCTAGAGAACTTAGCGGGAGGGACACCGGGGAGCTGTTTTTT. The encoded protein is CSARELSGRDTGELFF.

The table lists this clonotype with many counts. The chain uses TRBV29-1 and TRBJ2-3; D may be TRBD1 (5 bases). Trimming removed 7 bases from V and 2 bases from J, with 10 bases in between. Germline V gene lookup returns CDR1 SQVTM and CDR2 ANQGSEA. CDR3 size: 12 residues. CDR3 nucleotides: TGCAGCGGTATCAGGGACACAGATACGCAGTATTTT. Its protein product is CSGIRDTDTQYF.

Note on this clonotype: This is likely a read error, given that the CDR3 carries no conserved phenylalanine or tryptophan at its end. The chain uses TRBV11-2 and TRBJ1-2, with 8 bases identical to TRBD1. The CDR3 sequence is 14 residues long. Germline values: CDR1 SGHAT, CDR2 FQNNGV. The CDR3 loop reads CATSLTGAGYAYTL. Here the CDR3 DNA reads TGTGCCACCAGCCTGACAGGGGCGGGCTATGCCTACACCTTA.

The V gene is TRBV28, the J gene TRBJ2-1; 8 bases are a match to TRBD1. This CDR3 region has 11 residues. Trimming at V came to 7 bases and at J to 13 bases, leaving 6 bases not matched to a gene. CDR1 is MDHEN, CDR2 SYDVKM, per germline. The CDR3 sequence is CASMLDRVQFF. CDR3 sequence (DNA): TGTGCCAGCATGTTGGACAGGGTCCAGTTCTTC.

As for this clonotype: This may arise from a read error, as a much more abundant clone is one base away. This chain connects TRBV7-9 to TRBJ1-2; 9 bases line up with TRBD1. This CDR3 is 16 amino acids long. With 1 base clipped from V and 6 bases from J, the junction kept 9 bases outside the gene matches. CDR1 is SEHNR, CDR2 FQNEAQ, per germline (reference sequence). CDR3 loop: CASSLGGTGTYDGYTF. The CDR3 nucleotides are TGTGCCAGCAGCTTAGGGGGGACAGGGACCTACGATGGCTACACCTTC.

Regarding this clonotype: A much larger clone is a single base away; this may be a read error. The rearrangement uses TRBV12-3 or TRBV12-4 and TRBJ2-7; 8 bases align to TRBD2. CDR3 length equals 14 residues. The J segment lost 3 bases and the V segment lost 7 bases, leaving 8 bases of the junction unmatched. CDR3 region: CASTDRGGNYEQYF. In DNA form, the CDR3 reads TGTGCCAGCACTGACCGGGGGGGAAACTACGAGCAGTACTTC.